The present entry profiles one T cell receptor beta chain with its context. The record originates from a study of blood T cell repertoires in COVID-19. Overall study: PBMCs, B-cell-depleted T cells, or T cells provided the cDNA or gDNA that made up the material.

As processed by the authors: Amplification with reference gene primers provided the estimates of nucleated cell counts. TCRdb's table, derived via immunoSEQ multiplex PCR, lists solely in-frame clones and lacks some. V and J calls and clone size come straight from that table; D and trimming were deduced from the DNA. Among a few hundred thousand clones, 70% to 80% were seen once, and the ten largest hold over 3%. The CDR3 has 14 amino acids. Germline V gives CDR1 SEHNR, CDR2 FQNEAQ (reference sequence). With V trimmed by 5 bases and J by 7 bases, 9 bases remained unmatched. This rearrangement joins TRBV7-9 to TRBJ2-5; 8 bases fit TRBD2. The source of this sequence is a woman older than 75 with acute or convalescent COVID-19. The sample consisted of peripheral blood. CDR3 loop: CASSAVPSGGTQYF. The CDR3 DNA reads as TGTGCCAGCAGCGCCGTTCCGAGCGGGGGGACCCAGTACTTC.